This T cell receptor (beta chain) was captured by sequencing in a study of T cell clonality in common variable immunodeficiency. The CDR3 is 15 amino acids. V was shortened by 2 bases and J by 3 bases, with 12 bases between the two germline ends. CDR1 and CDR2 from the germline V gene are MNHEY and SVGEGT. The study, taken as a whole, reports: Reportedly, TCR beta sequences from common variable immunodeficiency showed fewer deletions and N-nucleotide insertions.

The sample holds a few counts of this clone. Its antigen is as yet unknown. The read falls 3 residues short of the CDR3 end, and the missing part is taken from the germline J gene. Some clones are missing from TCRdb's copy, which holds only in-frame ones; the method was immunoSEQ multiplex PCR. This sample carries over 25,000 clones and no singletons, and around 30% goes to the top ten. Sequencing was done on a sample of peripheral blood mononuclear cells. The chain has TRBV6-2 or TRBV6-3 and TRBJ2-3, with D possibly called TRBD1 or TRBD2 (5 bases each). The origin of this receptor is a human donor with common variable immunodeficiency. CDR3: CASSYEGMGTDTQYF. The DNA read from the CDR3 is TGTGCCAGCAGTTACGAGGGGATGGGGACAGATACG.